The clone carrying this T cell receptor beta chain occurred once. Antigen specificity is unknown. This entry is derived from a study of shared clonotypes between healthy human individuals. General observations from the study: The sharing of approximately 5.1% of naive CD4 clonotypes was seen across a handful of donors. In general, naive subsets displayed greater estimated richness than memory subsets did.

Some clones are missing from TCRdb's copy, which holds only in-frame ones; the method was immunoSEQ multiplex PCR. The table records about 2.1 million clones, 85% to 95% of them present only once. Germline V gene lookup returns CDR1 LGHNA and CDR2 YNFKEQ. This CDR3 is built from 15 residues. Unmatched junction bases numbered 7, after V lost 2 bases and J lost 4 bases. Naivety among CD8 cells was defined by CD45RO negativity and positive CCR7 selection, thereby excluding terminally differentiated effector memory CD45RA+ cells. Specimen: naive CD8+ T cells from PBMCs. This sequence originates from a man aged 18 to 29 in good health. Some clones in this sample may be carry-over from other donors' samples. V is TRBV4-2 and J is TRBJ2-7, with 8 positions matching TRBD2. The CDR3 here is CASSQTVASGYEQYF. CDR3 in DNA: TGTGCCAGCAGCCAAACCGTGGCTAGCGGGTACGAGCAGTACTTC.